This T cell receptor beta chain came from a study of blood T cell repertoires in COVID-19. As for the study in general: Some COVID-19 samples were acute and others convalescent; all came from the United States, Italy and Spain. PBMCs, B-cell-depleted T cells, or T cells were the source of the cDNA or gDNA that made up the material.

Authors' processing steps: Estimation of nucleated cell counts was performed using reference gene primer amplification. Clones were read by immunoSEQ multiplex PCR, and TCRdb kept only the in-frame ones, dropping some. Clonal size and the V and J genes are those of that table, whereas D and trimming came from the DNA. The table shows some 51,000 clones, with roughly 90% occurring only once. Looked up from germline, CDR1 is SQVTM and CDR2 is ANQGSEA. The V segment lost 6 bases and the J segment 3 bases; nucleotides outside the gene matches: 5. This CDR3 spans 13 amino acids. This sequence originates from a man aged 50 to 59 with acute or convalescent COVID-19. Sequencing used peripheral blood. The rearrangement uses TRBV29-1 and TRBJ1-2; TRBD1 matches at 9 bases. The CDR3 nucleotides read TGCAGCGTGGATGGGGACAGGGACTATGGCTACACCTTC. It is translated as CSVDGDRDYGYTF.